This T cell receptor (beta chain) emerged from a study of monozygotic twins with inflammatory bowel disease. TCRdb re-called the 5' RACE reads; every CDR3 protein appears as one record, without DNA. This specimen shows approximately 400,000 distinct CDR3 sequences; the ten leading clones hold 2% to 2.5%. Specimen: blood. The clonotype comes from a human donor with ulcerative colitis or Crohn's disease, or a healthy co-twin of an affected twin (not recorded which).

Here the CDR3 reads CASSEQGSYNSPLHF. The V gene is TRBV6-1, the J gene TRBJ1-6. This CDR3 contains 15 residues. The V gene's germline CDR1 is MNHNS and CDR2 SASEGT.